The 27 T cell receptor beta chains below come from one sample, sequenced in a study of technical replicates of blood from a handful of donors. The assay was immunoSEQ multiplex PCR, and TCRdb's table has in-frame clones only and misses some. In the table there are roughly 65,000 clones, around 90% of which are singletons. Sequenced material: PBMCs. The source of these receptors is a human donor in good health. Some clones in this sample may be carry-over from other donors' samples.

This chain links TRBV5-4 with TRBJ2-3; 16 positions agree with TRBD2. The V gene's germline CDR1 is SGHNT and CDR2 YYREEE (reference sequence). The CDR3 covers 19 residues. V was pared by 6 bases and J by 2 bases, with 12 bases of the junction left unmatched. CDR3 sequence: CASTPGLAGGPSYTDTQYF. The DNA for the CDR3 is TGTGCCAGCACACCGGGACTAGCGGGAGGGCCCTCCTACACAGATACGCAGTATTTT. Together with reference TRBV5-4 and TRBJ2-3, the CDR3 gives the full variable domain: ETGVTQSPTHLIKTRGQQVTLRCSSQSGHNTVSWYQQALGQGPQFIFQYYREEENGRGNFPPRFSGLQFPNYSSELNVNALELDDSALYLCASTPGLAGGPSYTDTQYFGPGTRLTVL.

The chain joins TRBV2 to TRBJ1-2, with D perhaps matching TRBD1 (6 bases). The CDR3 runs to 13 residues. V lost 5 bases, J lost 3 bases, and 10 bases lay in between. Germline loops: CDR1 SNHLY, CDR2 FYNNEI. CDR3 residues: CASSPDRDYGYTF. In DNA form, the CDR3 reads TGTGCCAGCAGTCCGGACAGAGACTATGGCTACACCTTC.

The chain combines TRBV18 with TRBJ1-5; D is unclear. The germline V gene encodes CDR1 KGHSH and CDR2 LQKENI. The V end was cut by 6 bases, the J end by 4 bases, with 10 bases between. The CDR3 contains 13 residues. As DNA, the CDR3 is TGTGCCAGCTCCTTCGACGGGAATCAGCCCCAGCATTTT. It encodes CASSFDGNQPQHF.

This chain links TRBV4-2 with TRBJ2-2, with 7 bases that match TRBD2. The ends lost 4 bases at V and 3 bases at J; junction bases unmatched: 23. This CDR3 has 21 amino acids. From germline, CDR1 is LGHNA and CDR2 YNFKEQ. The CDR3 region is CASSLLKVGGGFSSDTGELFF. The CDR3 nucleotides are TGTGCCAGCAGCCTCCTCAAGGTTGGCGGGGGTTTTTCGTCGGACACCGGGGAGCTGTTTTTT.

This clone was found once. The chain links TRBV5-6 to TRBJ1-1; TRBD1 is a possible D gene (5 bases). Germline V CDR1 and CDR2: SGHDT, YYEEEE. Trimming left V 3 bases short and J 7 bases short, with 10 bases between. The CDR3 runs to 12 residues. CDR3 coding DNA: TGTGCCAGCAGCTCGTACAGGAGTGAAGCTTTCTTT. Its translation is CASSSYRSEAFF.

J is TRBJ1-6 and V is TRBV25-1, with TRBD1 as a possible D gene (5 bases). Trimming left V 8 bases short and J 6 bases short, with 11 bases between. The germline V gene has CDR1 MGHDK and CDR2 SYGVNS. CDR3 length: 13 amino acids. The CDR3 protein is CASSAQGNSPLHF. The CDR3 nucleotides are TGTGCCAGCTCCGCCCAGGGTAATTCACCCCTCCACTTT. The whole variable domain, filled in from reference TRBV25-1 and TRBJ1-6, reads EADIYQTPRYLVIGTGKKITLECSQTMGHDKMYWYQQDPGMELHLIHYSYGVNSTEKGDLSSESTVSRIRTEHFPLTLESARPSHTSQYLCASSAQGNSPLHFGNGTRLTVT.

The chain recombines TRBV5-5 with TRBJ2-7; D gene unclear. CDR3 length equals 15 residues. Germline V gene lookup returns CDR1 SGHKS and CDR2 YYEKEE (reference sequence). V was trimmed by 0 bases and J by 3 bases, leaving 13 bases between them. The CDR3 is CASSLGGVRRYEQYF. CDR3 in DNA: TGTGCCAGCAGCTTGGGCGGAGTCAGACGCTACGAGCAGTACTTC.

The rearrangement links TRBV7-2 to TRBJ2-7; the match to TRBD1 covers 7 bases. The germline V gene has CDR1 SGHTA and CDR2 FQGNSA. This CDR3 has 14 residues. The J segment lost 2 bases and the V segment lost 4 bases, leaving 5 bases of the junction unmatched. The CDR3 DNA reads TGTGCCAGCAGCTCCTACAGGGGTGCCTACGAGCAGTACTTC. It is translated as CASSSYRGAYEQYF.

This clone was seen a single time. This chain connects TRBV4-3 to TRBJ2-7; 9 nucleotides match TRBD2. CDR3 size: 18 residues. Per the germline V gene, CDR1 is LGHNA and CDR2 is YSLEER. V gave up 2 bases and J gave up 4 bases; unmatched junction bases: 15. The CDR3 here is CASSQTTARAGGYYEQYF. As DNA, the CDR3 is TGCGCCAGCAGCCAAACCACAGCTAGAGCGGGAGGTTATTACGAGCAGTACTTC.

This clone is labeled medium-sized (0.01 to 0.1%). The rearrangement joins TRBV5-6 to TRBJ2-5; D is unclear. The CDR3 extends over 14 amino acids. V was cut by 0 bases and J by 0 bases, with 6 bases left in between. CDR1 is SGHDT and CDR2 is YYEEEE in the germline V gene. CDR3 in DNA: TGTGCCAGCAGCTTGGTGGCAGACCAAGAGACCCAGTACTTC. It encodes CASSLVADQETQYF.

V and J are TRBV4-3 and TRBJ1-3; a weak D match, TRBD1 (6 bases). V was cut by 0 bases and J by 0 bases, with 9 bases left in between. The V gene's germline CDR1 is LGHNA and CDR2 YSLEER. The CDR3 has 16 amino acids. CDR3 region: CASSQDRTASGNTIYF. As DNA, the CDR3 is TGCGCCAGCAGCCAAGACAGGACAGCCTCTGGAAACACCATATATTTT.

The chain recombines TRBV19 with TRBJ2-6, with a possible D match to TRBD1 (6 bases). Germline assignment: CDR1 LNHDA and CDR2 SQIVND (reference sequence). The CDR3 sequence is 15 residues long. Trimming left V 6 bases short and J 2 bases short, with 11 bases between. The CDR3 sequence is CASSPGVAGANVLTF. CDR3 sequence (DNA): TGTGCCAGTAGCCCAGGGGTCGCTGGGGCCAACGTCCTGACTTTC.

The chain links TRBV2 to TRBJ1-1; tentative D call: TRBD1 (6 bases). The CDR3 length is 12 residues. The germline V and J ends were trimmed by 5 bases and 7 bases, with 11 bases remaining between them. Germline V gene data show CDR1 as SNHLY and CDR2 as FYNNEI. CDR3 in DNA: TGTGCCAGCAGTTGGGACATGGGTGAAGCTTTCTTT. Encoded protein: CASSWDMGEAFF.

The chain carries TRBV15 and TRBJ2-3; unclear D gene. CDR1 is LNHNV, CDR2 YYDKDF, per germline (reference sequence). Trimming removed 1 base at V and 0 bases at J, with 11 bases between. This CDR3 spans 16 amino acids. CDR3 residues: CATSRGLILSTDTQYF. The CDR3 DNA sequence: TGTGCCACCAGCAGAGGTTTAATTTTGAGCACAGATACGCAGTATTTT. Based on the CDR3 plus reference TRBV15 and TRBJ2-3, the full variable domain is DAMVIQNPRYQVTQFGKPVTLSCSQTLNHNVMYWYQQKSSQAPKLLFHYYDKDFNNEADTPDNFQSRRPNTSFCFLDIRSPGLGDTAMYLCATSRGLILSTDTQYFGPGTRLTVL.

V and J are TRBV6-6 and TRBJ1-1; the D is unclear. V was pared by 8 bases and J by 1 base, with 5 bases between. This CDR3 is built from 11 residues. CDR1 is MNHNY and CDR2 is SVGAGI in the germline V gene (reference sequence). CDR3 nucleotide sequence: TGTGCCAGCTTGCGGAACACTGAAGCTTTCTTT. Translated: CASLRNTEAFF.

The chain uses TRBV4-3 and TRBJ2-1, with a possible D match to TRBD1 (6 bases). The CDR3 has 15 residues. The V end lost 5 bases, the J end lost 4 bases, and 15 bases lay between the germline ends. CDR1 and CDR2 (germline): LGHNA, YSLEER. CDR3 region: CASSTTRGYYNEQFF. The DNA for the CDR3 is TGCGCCAGCAGCACTACTAGGGGGTATTACAATGAGCAGTTCTTC.

The V gene is TRBV11-1, the J gene TRBJ1-2; D not certain. The CDR3 sequence is 12 residues long. Germline CDR1 reads SGHAT; CDR2 reads FQDESV (reference sequence). Deletions cut 5 bases from V and 4 bases from J, with 8 bases between. Written as DNA, the CDR3 is TGTGCCAGCAGCAATCGAGGCTATGGCTACACCTTC. It yields the protein CASSNRGYGYTF.

The chain is built from TRBV7-8 and TRBJ1-1; a possible D gene is TRBD1 (5 bases). Germline CDR1 reads SGHVS; CDR2 reads FQNEAQ. The CDR3 has 16 amino acids. Between the trimmed V and J ends, which lost 1 base and 0 bases, there was a span of 12 bases. CDR3 bases: TGTGCCAGCAGCTTAGGATTGGGGGGGATGAACACTGAAGCTTTCTTT. It encodes CASSLGLGGMNTEAFF.

The V and J genes are TRBV5-6 and TRBJ1-1; possibly TRBD1 for D (6 bases). Germline V gene lookup returns CDR1 SGHDT and CDR2 YYEEEE. V was pared by 4 bases and J by 6 bases, with 13 bases between. CDR3 size: 13 residues. This CDR3 reads CASSAGQTPEAFF. In DNA form, the CDR3 reads TGTGCCAGCAGCGCCGGACAGACCCCTGAAGCTTTCTTT. Supplemented by reference TRBV5-6 and TRBJ1-1, the full variable domain reads DAGVTQSPTHLIKTRGQQVTLRCSPKSGHDTVSWYQQALGQGPQFIFQYYEEEERQRGNFPDRFSGHQFPNYSSELNVNALLLGDSALYLCASSAGQTPEAFFGQGTRLTVV.

The genes are TRBV4-2 and TRBJ2-7, with a weak D call TRBD2 (5 bases). The CDR3 is made up of 14 amino acids. CDR1 is LGHNA and CDR2 is YNFKEQ in the germline V gene. V was clipped by 3 bases and J by 3 bases, with 12 bases between them. CDR3 nucleotides: TGTGCCAGCAGCCAGACTACAGCGAACTACGAGCAGTACTTC. Amino acids: CASSQTTANYEQYF.

The chain joins TRBV7-2 to TRBJ2-1, with 7 nucleotides matching TRBD1. Germline trimming cut 5 bases from V and 5 bases from J; bases unmatched to any gene: 3. Germline V gene sequence: CDR1 SGHTA, CDR2 FQGNSA. The CDR3 is 13 residues long. The CDR3 region is CASSRDSHNEQFF. The CDR3 nucleotides are TGTGCCAGCAGCCGGGACAGCCACAATGAGCAGTTCTTC.

This chain's CDR3 is CASSPGGRGLGTLHF. CDR3 DNA sequence: TGTGCCAGCAGCCCCGGGGGCAGGGGGCTAGGAACCCTCCACTTT. This sequence joins TRBV7-8 and TRBJ1-6, with TRBD1 matching 8 bases. The CDR3 has 15 residues. Germline assignment: CDR1 SGHVS and CDR2 FQNEAQ. Trimming removed 5 bases from V and 14 bases from J; junction bases left unmatched: 14.

The rearrangement uses TRBV28 and TRBJ1-3; tentatively, D is TRBD1 (5 bases). Looked up from germline, CDR1 is MDHEN and CDR2 is SYDVKM. The germline V and J ends were trimmed by 4 bases and 5 bases, with 15 bases remaining between them. The CDR3 has 15 amino acids. CDR3 sequence: CASSSSGRERNTIYF. The CDR3 region has the DNA TGTGCCAGCAGTTCCTCGGGACGGGAGAGAAACACCATATATTTT.

The V gene is TRBV6-1, the J gene TRBJ1-1; D gene ambiguous. CDR1 is MNHNS, CDR2 SASEGT, per germline. With 4 bases removed from V and 4 bases from J, the gap between germline ends came to 10 bases. The CDR3 runs to 13 residues. The CDR3 loop is CASSVSPGTEAFF. CDR3 coding DNA: TGTGCCAGCAGTGTCAGTCCGGGCACTGAAGCTTTCTTT.

The chain couples TRBV6-6 to TRBJ2-3; weak D call: TRBD2 (6 bases). Germline values: CDR1 MNHNY, CDR2 SVGAGI (reference sequence). The CDR3 is 14 amino acids. V was cut by 6 bases and J by 5 bases, with 15 bases left in between. CDR3 protein: CASRQPGRGDTQYF. The DNA of the CDR3 is TGTGCCAGCAGACAGCCGGGGCGGGGAGATACGCAGTATTTT.

The rearrangement links TRBV7-9 to TRBJ2-3; 9 bases are a match to TRBD2. Germline CDR1 reads SEHNR; CDR2 reads FQNEAQ (reference sequence). The CDR3 runs to 16 residues. V lost 5 bases, J lost 6 bases, and 12 bases stayed unmatched. CDR3 loop: CASSAPMASGVDTQYF. Written as DNA, the CDR3 is TGTGCCAGCAGCGCTCCCATGGCTAGCGGGGTGGATACGCAGTATTTT.

This sequence joins TRBV4-3 and TRBJ2-6, with 9 positions matching TRBD1. The trim removed 0 bases at V and 2 bases at J, leaving 2 bases unmatched. CDR3 size: 17 residues. Germline values: CDR1 LGHNA, CDR2 YSLEER. DNA of the CDR3: TGCGCCAGCAGCCAAGACGGGACAGGGACTGGGGCCAACGTCCTGACTTTC. This encodes CASSQDGTGTGANVLTF.